This TCR beta chain was sequenced for a study of CD8 T cell repertoires and HIV-1 epitope variants. Study-wide background: Separate wells received one of Twenty-five Gag or Nef variant peptides. Epitopes were three Gag families plus Nef HW9 and YT9.

Repertoires were generated with immunoSEQ multiplex PCR, while TCRdb's copy carries only in-frame clones and drops some. Among thousands of clones listed, around 66% were seen once. Whole-study findings and limits: Most of the nine antigen-specific clonotypes appeared cross-reactive to autologous or escape variants.

A remark on this clone: Its target is unknown.

CDR3 length: 16 amino acids. The V gene's germline CDR1 is MDHEN and CDR2 SYDVKM. The trim removed 1 base at V and 1 base at J, leaving 4 bases unmatched. The receptor comes from a male donor with HIV. The sample taken for sequencing was cultured CD8+ T cells derived from PBMCs. The J gene is TRBJ2-1, the V gene TRBV28, with 7 bases lining up with TRBD1. CDR3 sequence: CASSLSQGISYNEQFF. The DNA for the CDR3 is TGTGCCAGCAGTTTATCACAGGGGATATCCTACAATGAGCAGTTCTTC.